This T cell receptor beta chain appears in the sequencing data of a study of CD8+CD57+ T cells in acquired aplastic anemia. Study as a whole: Isolated CD4+ and CD8+ cells, once sorted, yielded DNA averaging approximately 3 ug. Healthy donors averaged approximately 9.9 million reads for CD4+ cells. Study-wide results and caveats: The study identified under 30 CD8+ CDR3 sequences shared by patients and controls. Patients were compared with controls for CD8+ Simpson's diversity, and no significant difference emerged.

The V and J ends lost 4 bases and 5 bases respectively, with 11 bases between them. This CDR3 is built from 13 residues. The germline V gene has CDR1 SGHTA and CDR2 FQGNSA. Profiles of TCR beta VDJ and CDR3 were generated from a genomic DNA template. TCRdb recomputed calls from the reads with MiXCR, one row per CDR3 protein. The data show approximately 200,000 distinct CDR3 sequences, roughly 56% seen once. About this clonotype: What it binds is unknown.

This rearrangement joins TRBV7-2 to TRBJ2-5; D is uncertain. The TCR originated in a human donor in good health, serving as a control. Sequencing was done on a sample of sorted CD4+, CD8+, or CD8+CD57+ T cells (not recorded which) from PBMCs. CDR3 DNA: TGTGCCAGCAGCTATAGTCTGCGGGAGACCCAGTACTTC. This gives the protein CASSYSLRETQYF.